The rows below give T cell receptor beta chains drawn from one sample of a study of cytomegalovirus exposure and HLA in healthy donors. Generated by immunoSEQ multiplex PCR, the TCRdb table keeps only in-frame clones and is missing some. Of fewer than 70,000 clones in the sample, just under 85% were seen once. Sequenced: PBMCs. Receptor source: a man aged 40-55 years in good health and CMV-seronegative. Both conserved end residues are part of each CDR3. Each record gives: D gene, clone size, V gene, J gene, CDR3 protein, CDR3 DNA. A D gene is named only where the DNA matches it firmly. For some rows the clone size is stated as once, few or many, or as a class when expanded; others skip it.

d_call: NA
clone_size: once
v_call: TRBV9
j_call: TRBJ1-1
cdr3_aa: CASSPRGEGFRAEAFF
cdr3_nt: TGTGCCAGCAGCCCCCGAGGGGAGGGGTTTAGGGCTGAAGCTTTCTTT

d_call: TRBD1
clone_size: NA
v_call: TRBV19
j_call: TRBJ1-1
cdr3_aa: CASRMGQGAEAFF
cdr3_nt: TGTGCCAGTAGGATGGGACAGGGGGCTGAAGCTTTCTTT

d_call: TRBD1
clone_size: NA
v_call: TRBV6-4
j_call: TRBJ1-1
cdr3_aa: CASSDLDRDAISPEAFF
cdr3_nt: TGTGCCAGCAGTGACCTCGACAGGGACGCAATCTCCCCTGAAGCTTTCTTT

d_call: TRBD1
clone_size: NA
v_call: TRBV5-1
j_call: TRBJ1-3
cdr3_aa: CASRLGQGAAGNTIYF
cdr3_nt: TGCGCCAGCAGATTGGGTCAGGGGGCGGCTGGAAACACCATATATTTT

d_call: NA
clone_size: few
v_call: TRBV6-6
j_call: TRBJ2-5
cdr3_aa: CASSPLGGETQYF
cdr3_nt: TGTGCCAGCAGCCCACTGGGGGGAGAGACCCAGTACTTC

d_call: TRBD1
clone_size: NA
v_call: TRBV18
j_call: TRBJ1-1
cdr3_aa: CASSPLDRAEAFF
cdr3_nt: TGTGCCAGCTCACCACTGGACAGGGCTGAAGCTTTCTTT

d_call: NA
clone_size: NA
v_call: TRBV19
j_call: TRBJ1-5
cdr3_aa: CASWSGGLGSNQPQHF
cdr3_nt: TGTGCCAGCTGGTCTGGAGGGCTTGGGAGCAATCAGCCCCAGCATTTT

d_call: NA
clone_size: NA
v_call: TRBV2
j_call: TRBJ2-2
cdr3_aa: CASSARTEPNNVGELFF
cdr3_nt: TGTGCCAGCAGTGCGCGGACAGAGCCAAATAATGTCGGGGAGCTGTTTTTT

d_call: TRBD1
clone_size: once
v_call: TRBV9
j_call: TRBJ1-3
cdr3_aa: CASSDRTGLGNTIYF
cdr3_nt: TGTGCCAGCAGCGATCGGACAGGGTTAGGAAACACCATATATTTT

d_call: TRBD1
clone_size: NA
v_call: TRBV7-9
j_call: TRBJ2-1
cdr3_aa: CASSPQSTGAGKGDEQFF
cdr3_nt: TGTGCCAGCAGCCCTCAATCGACAGGGGCCGGTAAGGGCGATGAGCAGTTCTTC

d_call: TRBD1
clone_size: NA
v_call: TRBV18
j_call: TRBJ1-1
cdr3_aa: CASSPTDRGTEAFF
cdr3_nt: TGTGCCAGCTCACCAACCGACAGGGGGACTGAAGCTTTCTTT

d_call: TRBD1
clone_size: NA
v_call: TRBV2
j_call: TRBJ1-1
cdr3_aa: CASSGQGNTEAFF
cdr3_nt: TGTGCCAGCAGTGGACAGGGGAACACTGAAGCTTTCTTT

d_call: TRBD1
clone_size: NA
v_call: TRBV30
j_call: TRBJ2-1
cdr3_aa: CAWSRQGTYNEQFF
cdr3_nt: TGTGCCTGGAGCCGACAGGGGACCTACAATGAGCAGTTCTTC

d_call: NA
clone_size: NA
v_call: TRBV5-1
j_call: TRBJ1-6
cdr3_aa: CASSLDDISSPLHF
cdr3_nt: TGCGCCAGCAGCTTAGACGACATAAGTTCACCCCTCCACTTT